This T cell receptor beta chain was documented in a study of cytomegalovirus exposure and HLA in healthy donors. General observations from the study: One variant, a missense change in DCLRE1C, was linked in a later analysis to TCR beta V- and J-gene trimming.

The donors comprised healthy bone marrow donors. Worth noting for this clone: What it recognizes is unknown.

The primer mix had 60 Vbeta and 13 Jbeta primers. This table comes from immunoSEQ multiplex PCR, and its TCRdb copy is limited to in-frame clones, with some not included. This table lists 200,000 to 250,000 clones. The sample consisted of PBMCs. This clonotype originated in a girl aged 2 to 10 in good health and CMV-seropositive.

The CDR3 nucleotides read TGTGCCAGCAGGTCAGGGGCCCAAGAGACCCAGTACTTC. It translates to CASRSGAQETQYF. The rearrangement uses TRBV28 and TRBJ2-5, with D tentatively TRBD1 (6 bases). CDR1 is MDHEN, CDR2 SYDVKM, per germline. V was cut by 6 bases and J by 1 base, with 9 bases left in between. CDR3 length: 13 residues.